Presented here are 6 T cell receptor beta chains from one specimen sequenced in a study of T cells in Graves' hyperthyroidism and ophthalmopathy. The CDR3 regions of TCR beta were amplified from RNA transcripts. HTBI primers were employed in a first-round RT-PCR of the TCR CDR3. TCRdb re-called the multiplex PCR reads with MiXCR, one entry per CDR3 protein. Of roughly 710,000 distinct CDR3 sequences listed, approximately 36% are singletons. The sequencing input was blood. These receptors originate from a middle-aged woman with Graves' hyperthyroidism.

Only a few counts were recorded for this clonotype. The chain uses TRBV5-6 and TRBJ2-5; a possible D gene is TRBD1 (6 bases). Germline V gene sequence: CDR1 SGHDT, CDR2 YYEEEE. V was pared by 0 bases and J by 4 bases, with 10 bases between. The CDR3 totals 14 residues. CDR3 residues: CASSLGTEGETQYF. CDR3 sequence (DNA): TGTGCCAGCAGCTTGGGGACAGAGGGAGAGACCCAGTACTTC.

This clonotype was recorded many times. This chain joins TRBV7-2 and TRBJ1-5, with TRBD1 matching over 8 bases. Unmatched junction bases numbered 4, after V lost 5 bases and J lost 1 base. Germline V lookup: CDR1 SGHTA, CDR2 FQGNSA. This CDR3 comprises 15 residues. This CDR3 reads CASSGQGASNQPQHF. The DNA for the CDR3 is TGTGCCAGCAGCGGCCAGGGGGCGAGCAATCAGCCCCAGCATTTT.

J is TRBJ2-7 and V is TRBV6-1; D gene ambiguous. V lost 6 bases, J lost 3 bases, and 9 bases lay in between. From germline, CDR1 is MNHNS and CDR2 SASEGT. CDR3 length: 12 residues. CDR3 sequence: CASRERDYEQYF. The CDR3 DNA is TGTGCCAGCAGGGAAAGGGACTACGAGCAGTACTTC.

The chain employs TRBV19 and TRBJ1-5, with TRBD1 matching 7 bases. Germline values: CDR1 LNHDA, CDR2 SQIVND (reference sequence). CDR3 length: 15 residues. Trimming at V came to 4 bases and at J to 4 bases, leaving 7 bases not matched to a gene. CDR3 loop: CASSTLGTENQPQHF. The CDR3 region has the DNA TGTGCCAGTAGTACCCTGGGGACAGAAAATCAGCCCCAGCATTTT.

This clonotype has only a few counts. The chain recombines TRBV10-3 with TRBJ2-3, with 9 bases matching TRBD1. Germline V gene data show CDR1 as ENHRY and CDR2 as SYGVKD. Trimming cost V 10 bases and J 3 bases; bases outside gene matches: 11. The CDR3 has 15 amino acids. CDR3 DNA: TGTGCCACGACCGAACCGGGACAGGGTACAGATACGCAGTATTTT. Translating it yields CATTEPGQGTDTQYF.

With regard to this clonotype: The conserved phenylalanine or tryptophan is not found at the CDR3 terminus, so this likely reflects a read error. This chain uses TRBV7-8 with TRBJ1-2; 8 positions agree with TRBD1. Germline CDR1 SGHVS, CDR2 FQNEAQ. After removal of 11 bases from V and 6 bases from J, the junction contained 11 bases not matched to a gene. This CDR3 comprises 13 residues. The CDR3 protein is CASRIDRGHGYTL. For the CDR3, the DNA is TGTGCCTCCAGAATAGACAGGGGACATGGCTACACCCTC.